Below, 24 T cell receptor beta chains from the same sample are listed, as sequenced in a study of T cells in Graves' hyperthyroidism and ophthalmopathy. The CDR3 regions of TCR beta were amplified from RNA transcripts. The TCR CDR3 first-round RT-PCR relied on the HTBI primer set. Each CDR3 protein is one row after TCRdb ran MiXCR on the multiplex PCR reads. Of about 210,000 distinct CDR3 sequences detected, under 20% appear once; the ten largest clones hold approximately 46%. The sample taken for sequencing was blood. These receptors were collected from a man aged 45-60 years with Graves' hyperthyroidism.

This clonotype has at least ten counts. The V call is TRBV5-5, the J call TRBJ2-1, with TRBD2 matching 8 bases. The V segment lost 4 bases and the J segment 3 bases; nucleotides outside the gene matches: 9. This CDR3 comprises 16 residues. In germline, CDR1 is SGHKS, CDR2 YYEKEE (reference sequence). Written as DNA, the CDR3 is TGTGCCAGCAGCCCACTCGCTAGCGGGTTCTACAATGAGCAGTTCTTC. Its protein is CASSPLASGFYNEQFF.

The table lists this clonotype with many counts. The gene calls are TRBV7-9 and TRBJ1-2; D may be TRBD1 (6 bases). Trimming removed 7 bases at V and 6 bases at J, with 18 bases between. The CDR3 totals 14 residues. The germline gives CDR1 SEHNR, CDR2 FQNEAQ (reference sequence). CDR3 loop: CASTHMGGAHGYTF. The CDR3 DNA reads TGTGCCAGCACCCATATGGGGGGGGCGCATGGCTACACCTTC.

This clonotype was counted a few times. The chain uses TRBV20-1 and TRBJ2-5, with D possibly TRBD2 on 5 matching bases. V was pared by 4 bases and J by 5 bases, with 14 bases between. The CDR3 consists of 13 residues. The germline gives CDR1 DFQATT, CDR2 SNEGSKA (reference sequence). CDR3 sequence reads: CSAITGSVETQYF. CDR3 sequence (DNA): TGCAGTGCTATAACCGGTAGCGTGGAGACCCAGTACTTC.

The chain is built from TRBV7-2 and TRBJ1-1; 9 positions match TRBD1. This CDR3 has 15 residues. Germline V gene data show CDR1 as SGHTA and CDR2 as FQGNSA. The V segment lost 5 bases and the J segment 4 bases; nucleotides outside the gene matches: 8. The CDR3 region has the DNA TGTGCCAGCAGCACCCCGACAGGGGGGGGCACTGAAGCTTTCTTT. This translates into CASSTPTGGGTEAFF.

The chain is built from TRBV12-3 or TRBV12-4 and TRBJ1-5; D is unresolved. The CDR3 length is 12 residues. V was pared by 3 bases and J by 7 bases, with 7 bases between. CDR3 DNA: TGTGCCAGCAGTTTCCCCCTCCAGCCCCAGCATTTT. Residues: CASSFPLQPQHF.

As for this clonotype: Sequence at one end of the junction differs from germline and may be a read error. The chain uses TRBV28 and TRBJ2-6, with 9 bases that match TRBD1. The CDR3 runs to 20 residues. The germline V gene has CDR1 MDHEN and CDR2 SYDVKM. The CDR3 is CASSSTEPGQGKFSANVPTF. The DNA for the CDR3 is TGTGCCAGCAGTTCAACAGAACCGGGACAGGGTAAATTTTCGGCCAACGTCCCGACTTTC.

This clonotype has at least ten counts. This chain links TRBV20-1 with TRBJ2-7; possibly TRBD1 for D (6 bases). The CDR3 is 13 residues long. Between the trimmed V and J ends, which lost 5 bases and 5 bases, there was a span of 16 bases. Germline-derived CDR1 and CDR2 are DFQATT and SNEGSKA (reference sequence). CDR3 sequence: CSAERRDTHEQYF. The CDR3 nucleotides read TGCAGTGCTGAAAGACGGGACACCCACGAGCAGTACTTC.

This clonotype occurred a few times. The chain has TRBV20-1 and TRBJ2-1, with D maybe TRBD2 (6 bases). The CDR3 loop spans 16 amino acids. V was trimmed by 4 bases and J by 5 bases, leaving 21 bases between them. Germline loops: CDR1 DFQATT, CDR2 SNEGSKA (reference sequence). CDR3 coding DNA: TGCAGTGCTACGGCTCCTGATGCGGGAACCCACAATGAGCAGTTCTTC. It codes for CSATAPDAGTHNEQFF.

This clonotype showed up many times. Here the CDR3 reads CASSLTPGQGTNEKLFF. In DNA, the CDR3 is TGCGCCAGCAGCTTGACCCCGGGACAGGGGACTAATGAAAAACTGTTTTTT. The J gene is TRBJ1-4, the V gene TRBV5-1; 10 nucleotides agree with TRBD1. V shed 1 base and J 2 bases; nucleotides not matched to a gene: 5. The CDR3 spans 17 residues. Germline V gives CDR1 SGHRS, CDR2 YFSETQ.

This clonotype was counted many times. The chain recombines TRBV2 with TRBJ2-7; 9 positions agree with TRBD1. The CDR3 is 13 residues long. The germline V gene has CDR1 SNHLY and CDR2 FYNNEI. After removal of 7 bases from V and 1 base from J, the junction contained 2 bases not matched to a gene. The CDR3 is CASIGTGSYEQYF. The CDR3 DNA follows: TGTGCCAGCATTGGGACAGGGTCCTACGAGCAGTACTTC. Based on the CDR3 plus reference TRBV2 and TRBJ2-7, the full variable domain is EPEVTQTPSHQVTQMGQEVILRCVPISNHLYFYWYRQILGQKVEFLVSFYNNEISEKSEIFDDQFSVERPDGSNFTLKIRSTKLEDSAMYFCASIGTGSYEQYFGPGTRLTVT.

This clonotype was observed at least ten times. The rearrangement joins TRBV28 to TRBJ2-2; 7 bases fit TRBD2. V shed 5 bases, J shed 2 bases, and the junction held 11 bases outside the gene matches. The V gene's germline CDR1 is MDHEN and CDR2 SYDVKM. The CDR3 length is 17 residues. The CDR3 protein is CASSGRAGDTNTGELFF. Here the CDR3 DNA reads TGTGCCAGCAGTGGCCGGGCGGGAGACACCAACACCGGGGAGCTGTTTTTT.

The chain combines TRBV20-1 with TRBJ2-3; D remains unclear. Looked up from germline, CDR1 is DFQATT and CDR2 is SNEGSKA (reference sequence). Trimming took off 1 base at V and 0 bases at J, with 5 bases between the two ends. CDR3 length equals 13 residues. The CDR3 region has the DNA TGCAGTGCTAGAGTCACTAGCACAGATACGCAGTATTTT. Its protein is CSARVTSTDTQYF.

This chain connects TRBV6-1 to TRBJ1-6; tentative D call: TRBD1 (6 bases). This CDR3 spans 14 amino acids. Germline V gives CDR1 MNHNS, CDR2 SASEGT. V was trimmed by 5 bases and J by 14 bases, leaving 19 bases between them. The CDR3 coding sequence is TGTGCCAGCAGTCGGACAGCGGGAGGTGTGGCCCTCCACTTT. Residues: CASSRTAGGVALHF.

This chain joins TRBV7-9 and TRBJ1-4; D call uncertain. Germline assignment: CDR1 SEHNR and CDR2 FQNEAQ (reference sequence). The CDR3 contains 13 residues. V lost 10 bases, J lost 5 bases, and 14 bases lay in between. The CDR3 spells CATSGFSNEKLFF. CDR3 nucleotide sequence: TGTGCCACCTCGGGATTTTCAAATGAAAAACTGTTTTTT.

This clonotype appeared many times. This chain links TRBV28 with TRBJ2-5; D may be TRBD1 (5 bases). In germline, CDR1 is MDHEN, CDR2 SYDVKM. The V end was cut by 5 bases, the J end by 0 bases, with 10 bases between. The CDR3 is 14 residues long. Written as DNA, the CDR3 is TGTGCCAGCAGTGCAGACAGATACCAAGAGACCCAGTACTTC. The encoded protein is CASSADRYQETQYF.

The chain carries TRBV6-1 and TRBJ1-5, with D possibly being TRBD1 (6 bases). Germline V gene data show CDR1 as MNHNS and CDR2 as SASEGT. This CDR3 contains 14 residues. The V end lost 7 bases, the J end lost 5 bases, and 15 bases lay between the germline ends. As DNA, the CDR3 is TGTGCCAGCAAGGTGTCGGGGGGCCATCAGCCCCAGCATTTT. It is translated as CASKVSGGHQPQHF.

The rearrangement joins TRBV20-1 to TRBJ1-3; weak D call: TRBD1 (6 bases). V lost 4 bases to trimming and J lost 8 bases, with 15 bases between them. The germline V gene has CDR1 DFQATT and CDR2 SNEGSKA (reference sequence). The CDR3 spans 13 residues. CDR3 in amino acids: CSAKLTGADTIYF. The CDR3 nucleotides are TGCAGTGCTAAGTTGACGGGGGCGGACACCATATATTTT.

This clonotype was seen ten or more times. The V gene is TRBV27, the J gene TRBJ2-5, with 10 bases aligning to TRBD1. Germline V gene data show CDR1 as MNHEY and CDR2 as SMNVEV (reference sequence). This CDR3 region has 14 residues. The trim removed 3 bases at V and 5 bases at J, leaving 3 bases unmatched. The CDR3 here is CASSLGTGEETQYF. Written as DNA, the CDR3 is TGTGCCAGCAGTTTGGGGACAGGGGAGGAGACCCAGTACTTC.

The sample holds a few counts of this clonotype. The chain has TRBV4-2 and TRBJ2-3; no definite D call. CDR1 and CDR2 from the germline V gene are LGHNA and YNFKEQ. The CDR3 covers 15 residues. V was cut by 4 bases and J by 3 bases, with 14 bases left in between. In DNA, the CDR3 is TGTGCCAGCAGCCCTGCAGGAGTTGGGACAGATACGCAGTATTTT. It translates to CASSPAGVGTDTQYF.

V usage is TRBV3-1 and J usage is TRBJ2-5, with a possible D match to TRBD1 (5 bases). The V gene's germline CDR1 is LGHDT and CDR2 YNNKEL (reference sequence). V was shortened by 3 bases and J by 4 bases, with 21 bases between the two germline ends. CDR3 length: 17 residues. The CDR3 nucleotides read TGTGCCAGCAGCCACTTTACGACAGAAAATCTGGGAGAGACCCAGTACTTC. Protein: CASSHFTTENLGETQYF.

At least ten counts were recorded for this clonotype. The J gene is TRBJ2-3, the V gene TRBV7-2; no clear D gene. Germline V gene sequence: CDR1 SGHTA, CDR2 FQGNSA. Between the trimmed V and J ends, which lost 5 bases and 3 bases, there was a span of 9 bases. This CDR3 contains 13 residues. The CDR3 sequence is CASSPQTTDTQYF. The CDR3, as DNA: TGTGCCAGCAGCCCCCAGACTACAGATACGCAGTATTTT.

The V call is TRBV3-1, the J call TRBJ1-6; D perhaps matches TRBD1 (5 bases). The CDR3 is made up of 13 amino acids. Germline V gives CDR1 LGHDT, CDR2 YNNKEL (reference sequence). V was clipped by 3 bases and J by 8 bases, with 8 bases between them. In DNA form, the CDR3 reads TGTGCCAGCAGCCACAGGGATGATTCACCCCTCCACTTT. It yields the protein CASSHRDDSPLHF. Filled out from reference TRBV3-1 and TRBJ1-6, the complete variable domain reads DTAVSQTPKYLVTQMGNDKSIKCEQNLGHDTMYWYKQDSKKFLKIMFSYNNKELIINETVPNRFSPKSPDKAHLNLHINSLELGDSAVYFCASSHRDDSPLHFGNGTRLTVT.

In this sample, this clonotype turned up many times. The rearrangement uses TRBV25-1 and TRBJ2-7, with TRBD2 matching over 8 bases. V shed 1 base, J shed 4 bases, and the junction held 15 bases outside the gene matches. The CDR3 runs 18 residues. CDR1 is MGHDK, CDR2 SYGVNS, per germline. CDR3 region: CASSESGGGLARGYEQYF. DNA of the CDR3: TGTGCCAGCAGTGAATCGGGAGGGGGGCTAGCAAGGGGGTACGAGCAGTACTTC.

In its sample, this clonotype was seen a few times. The J gene is TRBJ1-5, the V gene TRBV19; D is unclear. Trimming stripped 5 bases from V and 9 bases from J, with 17 bases between. Germline V gene sequence: CDR1 LNHDA, CDR2 SQIVND (reference sequence). The CDR3 extends over 14 amino acids. CDR3 in amino acids: CASSEASSFWPQHF. CDR3 sequence (DNA): TGTGCCAGTAGTGAAGCTTCCTCGTTCTGGCCCCAGCATTTT. The full variable domain, in which reference TRBV19 and TRBJ1-5 provide the parts outside the CDR3, is DGGITQSPKYLFRKEGQNVTLSCEQNLNHDAMYWYRQDPGQGLRLIYYSQIVNDFQKGDIAEGYSVSREKKESFPLTVTSAQKNPTAFYLCASSEASSFWPQHFGDGTRLSIL.